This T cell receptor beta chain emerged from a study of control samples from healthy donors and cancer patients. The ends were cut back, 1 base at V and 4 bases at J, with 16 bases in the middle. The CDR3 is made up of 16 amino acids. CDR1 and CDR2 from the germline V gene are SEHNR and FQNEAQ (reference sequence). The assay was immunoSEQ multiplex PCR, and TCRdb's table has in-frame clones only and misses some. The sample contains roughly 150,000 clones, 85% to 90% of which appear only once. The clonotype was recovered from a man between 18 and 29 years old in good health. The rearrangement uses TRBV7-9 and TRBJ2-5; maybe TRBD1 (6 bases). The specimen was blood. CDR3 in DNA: TGTGCCAGCAGCTTAGTGAGGTCTCAGGGGAGAGAGACCCAGTACTTC. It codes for CASSLVRSQGRETQYF. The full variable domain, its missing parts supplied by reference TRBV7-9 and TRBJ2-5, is DTGVSQNPRHKITKRGQNVTFRCDPISEHNRLYWYRQTLGQGPEFLTYFQNEAQLEKSRLLSDRFSAERPKGSFSTLEIQRTEQGDSAMYLCASSLVRSQGRETQYFGPGTRLLVL.